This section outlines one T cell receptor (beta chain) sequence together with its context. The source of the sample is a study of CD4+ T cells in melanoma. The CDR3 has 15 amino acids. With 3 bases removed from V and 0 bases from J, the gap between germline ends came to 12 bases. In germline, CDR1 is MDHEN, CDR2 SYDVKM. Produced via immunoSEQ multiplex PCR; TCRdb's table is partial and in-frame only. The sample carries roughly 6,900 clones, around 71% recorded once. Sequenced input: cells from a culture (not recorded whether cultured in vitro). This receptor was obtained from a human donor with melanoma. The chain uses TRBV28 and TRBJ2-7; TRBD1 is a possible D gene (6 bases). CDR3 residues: CASSFGTGSSYEQYF. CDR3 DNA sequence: TGTGCCAGCAGTTTTGGTACAGGGAGCTCCTACGAGCAGTACTTC.